Presented here are 27 T cell receptor beta chains from one specimen sequenced in a study of vaccination and CD4 T cells after COVID-19. Their cognate antigens are unknown. The Oncomine TCR Beta short-read assay was applied to DNA of cultured CD4+ T cells. TCRdb re-derived calls from the PCR reads in MiXCR, one entry per CDR3 protein. This table holds more than 15,000 distinct CDR3 sequences, around 40% found once. The treatment denotes: roughly 11-day PBMC culture with coronavirus spike peptide pools or control peptides (ViraFEST assay). This material consisted of CD4+ T cells from blood, cultured in vitro, taken before SARS-CoV-2 vaccination. The source of these receptors is a human donor who received a COVID-19 vaccine.

This CDR3 reads CSARDAWRGGQVNEQFF. In nucleotides, the CDR3 is TGCAGTGCTAGAGATGCGTGGCGGGGGGGACAGGTTAATGAGCAGTTCTTC. V gene TRBV20-1 combines with J gene TRBJ2-1; D is possibly TRBD2 (9 bases). The V and J ends lost 0 bases and 7 bases respectively, with 22 bases between them. This CDR3 is built from 17 residues. The germline CDR1 and CDR2 sequences are DFQATT and SNEGSKA (reference sequence).

V and J are TRBV30 and TRBJ1-6; perhaps TRBD1 as D (6 bases). Trimming removed 1 base from V and 6 bases from J, with 10 bases in between. Germline CDR1 and CDR2: GTSNPN and SVGIG (reference sequence). CDR3 length equals 14 residues. CDR3 protein: CAWSAGGGNSPLHF. The CDR3 DNA follows: TGTGCCTGGAGTGCCGGGGGCGGTAATTCACCCCTCCACTTT.

The rearrangement joins TRBV30 to TRBJ1-1; 10 bases fit TRBD1. Germline lookup yields CDR1 GTSNPN and CDR2 SVGIG (reference sequence). The V segment lost 4 bases and the J segment 2 bases; nucleotides outside the gene matches: 13. The CDR3 has 17 residues. CDR3 sequence: CAWIPGGTGASNTEAFF. CDR3 in DNA: TGTGCCTGGATACCCGGAGGGACAGGGGCGAGCAACACTGAAGCTTTCTTT.

The rearrangement uses TRBV11-3 and TRBJ2-3; perhaps TRBD1 as D (5 bases). Germline V gene sequence: CDR1 SGHNT, CDR2 YENEEA. V lost 1 base and J 4 bases, leaving 15 bases between the germline ends. CDR3 size: 16 residues. The CDR3 DNA is TGTGCCAGCAGCTTAGGCCCGCGGCAGGGATCAGATACGCAGTATTTT. Translating gives CASSLGPRQGSDTQYF.

The CDR3 spells CSARDQGLAETDTQYF. The CDR3 nucleotides read TGCAGTGCTAGAGATCAGGGACTAGCGGAAACAGATACGCAGTATTTT. The genes are TRBV20-1 and TRBJ2-3; TRBD2 matches 11 bases. The CDR3 is 16 residues long. V dropped 0 bases and J dropped 3; count of bases not matched to a gene: 5. Per the germline V gene, CDR1 is DFQATT and CDR2 is SNEGSKA (reference sequence).

The chain joins TRBV11-2 to TRBJ1-1, with D perhaps TRBD1 (5 bases). Per the germline V gene, CDR1 is SGHAT and CDR2 is FQNNGV. Trimming removed 0 bases from V and 1 base from J, with 12 bases in between. The length of the CDR3 is 16 residues. The CDR3 DNA follows: TGTGCCAGCAGCTTAGACTGGGGGAATAGGAACACTGAAGCTTTCTTT. Residues: CASSLDWGNRNTEAFF.

The chain has TRBV19 and TRBJ2-4, with TRBD2 matching 7 bases. The ends lost 6 bases at V and 2 bases at J; junction bases unmatched: 10. Looked up from germline, CDR1 is LNHDA and CDR2 is SQIVND (reference sequence). The CDR3 totals 16 residues. CDR3 residues: CASRGPLGGTKNIQYF. CDR3 DNA: TGTGCCAGTAGGGGCCCGTTGGGGGGGACCAAAAACATTCAGTACTTC.

The chain combines TRBV20-1 with TRBJ1-2; the match to TRBD1 covers 10 bases. Looked up from germline, CDR1 is DFQATT and CDR2 is SNEGSKA (reference sequence). The CDR3 covers 15 residues. Trimming took 0 bases from V and 5 from J; bases not matched to a gene: 6. As DNA, the CDR3 is TGCAGTGCTAGAGAGGGACAGGGGAAGGGGTATGGCTACACCTTC. This encodes CSAREGQGKGYGYTF.

The chain carries TRBV11-2 and TRBJ2-7; a possible D gene is TRBD1 (5 bases). V was trimmed by 1 base and J by 4 bases, leaving 14 bases between them. Germline V gives CDR1 SGHAT, CDR2 FQNNGV. This CDR3 region has 15 residues. The CDR3 DNA reads TGTGCCAGCAGCTTAGGACGGACACCAACGTACGAGCAGTACTTC. Its translation is CASSLGRTPTYEQYF.

This clonotype came up a few times. The chain joins TRBV30 to TRBJ1-1; 7 bases align to TRBD1. J was trimmed by 5 bases and V by 3 bases; bases with no gene match: 6. Germline V gene data show CDR1 as GTSNPN and CDR2 as SVGIG (reference sequence). This CDR3 region has 13 residues. CDR3 DNA: TGTGCCTGGAGAGAGGAGGGGGCGACTGAAGCTTTCTTT. Translating gives CAWREEGATEAFF.

The rearrangement joins TRBV5-4 to TRBJ2-7; 7 bases are a match to TRBD1. The CDR3 length is 13 residues. Germline CDR1 is SGHNT and CDR2 is YYREEE (reference sequence). The ends lost 5 bases at V and 4 bases at J; junction bases unmatched: 6. Written as DNA, the CDR3 is TGTGCCAGCAGAGGGGGCACCTCATACGAGCAGTACTTC. It yields the protein CASRGGTSYEQYF.

This clonotype was detected only a few times. The chain recombines TRBV10-3 with TRBJ1-1; D is possibly TRBD1 (5 bases). CDR1 is ENHRY, CDR2 SYGVKD, per germline. CDR3 length equals 15 residues. V was trimmed by 0 bases and J by 3 bases, leaving 11 bases between them. CDR3 amino acids: CAISESGQGYTEAFF. Here the CDR3 DNA reads TGTGCCATCAGTGAGTCAGGGCAGGGATACACTGAAGCTTTCTTT.

The chain has TRBV7-2 and TRBJ1-4; no reliable D call. Trimming took off 6 bases at V and 4 bases at J, with 12 bases between the two ends. The CDR3 has 14 amino acids. Per the germline V gene, CDR1 is SGHTA and CDR2 is FQGNSA. In DNA form, the CDR3 reads TGTGCCAGCAGGGAGGGAGGGAGTAATGAAAAACTGTTTTTT. It yields the protein CASREGGSNEKLFF. The full variable domain, in which reference TRBV7-2 and TRBJ1-4 provide the parts outside the CDR3, is GAGVSQSPSNKVTEKGKDVELRCDPISGHTALYWYRQSLGQGLEFLIYFQGNSAPDKSGLPSDRFSAERTGGSVSTLTIQRTQQEDSAVYLCASREGGSNEKLFFGSGTQLSVL.

The V gene is TRBV20-1, the J gene TRBJ2-7, with a weak D call TRBD2 (5 bases). V lost 3 bases and J lost 3, with 9 bases in between. CDR3 length: 12 amino acids. The germline CDR1 and CDR2 sequences are DFQATT and SNEGSKA (reference sequence). The CDR3 loop reads CSARTDYYEQYF. The CDR3 DNA reads TGCAGTGCTAGGACCGACTACTACGAGCAGTACTTC.

The gene calls are TRBV6-1 and TRBJ2-1; D unresolved. The CDR3 length is 10 residues. Per germline, CDR1 MNHNS and CDR2 SASEGT. V shed 8 bases and J shed 10 bases, with 9 bases lying between them. The CDR3: CASAWQEQFF. The CDR3 coding sequence is TGTGCCAGCGCATGGCAGGAGCAGTTCTTC.

This clonotype appeared a few times. The rearrangement links TRBV5-4 to TRBJ2-5; D is ambiguous. The CDR3 is 13 residues long. CDR1 SGHNT and CDR2 YYREEE come from the germline V gene (reference sequence). Trimming took off 4 bases at V and 3 bases at J, with 10 bases between the two ends. The CDR3 sequence: CASSPGPEETQYF. The CDR3 DNA is TGTGCCAGCAGCCCCGGGCCCGAAGAGACCCAGTACTTC.

The chain recombines TRBV5-4 with TRBJ2-3, with 9 bases that match TRBD1. There are 14 residues in the CDR3. Germline V gene data show CDR1 as SGHNT and CDR2 as YYREEE (reference sequence). The ends lost 5 bases at V and 3 bases at J; junction bases unmatched: 4. Here the CDR3 DNA reads TGTGCCAGCAGGGGGACAGGGCGGACAGATACGCAGTATTTT. Translated, it gives CASRGTGRTDTQYF.

The chain links TRBV5-1 to TRBJ2-5, with 9 bases identical to TRBD1. V trimming: 4 bases; J trimming: 2 bases; junction bases outside the gene matches: 6. There are 15 residues in the CDR3. Germline-derived CDR1 and CDR2 are SGHRS and YFSETQ. The CDR3 nucleotides are TGCGCCAGCAGCCGGGACAGGGTTCATCAAGAGACCCAGTACTTC. Amino acid sequence: CASSRDRVHQETQYF.

The chain recombines TRBV19 with TRBJ2-6; TRBD1 is a possible D gene (5 bases). Between the trimmed V and J ends, which lost 4 bases and 0 bases, there was a span of 19 bases. The CDR3 runs 19 residues. CDR1 LNHDA and CDR2 SQIVND come from the germline V gene (reference sequence). The CDR3 sequence: CASSTPQQVRSSGANVLTF. CDR3 DNA sequence: TGTGCCAGTAGTACCCCCCAACAGGTTAGAAGCTCTGGGGCCAACGTCCTGACTTTC.

A word on this clonotype: One end of the junction does not line up with germline, which may come from a read error. The chain is built from TRBV19 and TRBJ1-2, with TRBD1 identical over 8 bases. This CDR3 comprises 15 residues. Looked up from germline, CDR1 is LNHDA and CDR2 is SQIVND (reference sequence). This chain's CDR3 is CASSLGQGHIYGYAF. The CDR3 DNA reads as TGTGCCAGTAGTCTCGGACAGGGACATATCTATGGCTACGCCTTC.

The chain links TRBV19 to TRBJ1-6, with a tentative D call TRBD1 (6 bases). V was pared by 6 bases and J by 8 bases, with 11 bases between. The germline gives CDR1 LNHDA, CDR2 SQIVND (reference sequence). The CDR3 consists of 13 residues. The CDR3 region is CASRDRDYSPLHF. In nucleotides, the CDR3 is TGTGCCAGTAGGGACAGAGACTATTCACCCCTCCACTTT.

The gene calls are TRBV6-5 and TRBJ2-2, with TRBD1 matching 9 bases. The germline V gene has CDR1 MNHEY and CDR2 SVGAGI. This CDR3 has 16 residues. V dropped 4 bases and J dropped 5; count of bases not matched to a gene: 8. CDR3 sequence (DNA): TGTGCCAGCAGTTCGGGACAGGGATATGGGACCGGGGAGCTGTTTTTT. Amino acid sequence: CASSSGQGYGTGELFF.

The chain carries TRBV6-1 and TRBJ1-5; D is unclear. The CDR3 covers 13 residues. The V and J ends lost 6 bases and 6 bases respectively, with 12 bases between them. CDR1 MNHNS and CDR2 SASEGT come from the germline V gene. The CDR3 region has the DNA TGTGCCAGCAGCGTACCAGACGGTCAGCCCCAGCATTTT. This encodes CASSVPDGQPQHF.

This clonotype showed up just a few times. V is TRBV6-1 and J is TRBJ1-5; D possibly corresponds to TRBD1 (5 bases). CDR3 length: 18 residues. Germline values: CDR1 MNHNS, CDR2 SASEGT. Trimming removed 7 bases at V and 0 bases at J, with 22 bases between. CDR3 coding DNA: TGTGCCAGCACCTTAGGGGTTTCCATAACCTATAGCAATCAGCCCCAGCATTTT. This encodes CASTLGVSITYSNQPQHF.

This clonotype was found a few times. The chain combines TRBV30 with TRBJ1-6; D is possibly TRBD1 (5 bases). The CDR3 has 18 residues. V lost 2 bases, J lost 4 bases, and 21 bases lay in between. The V gene's germline CDR1 is GTSNPN and CDR2 SVGIG (reference sequence). CDR3 nucleotides: TGTGCCTGGAGTAACAGGCTGATCATGGGCATTTATAATTCACCCCTCCACTTT. Residues: CAWSNRLIMGIYNSPLHF.

This rearrangement joins TRBV27 to TRBJ1-2; D may be TRBD1 (5 bases). CDR3 size: 14 residues. Germline V lookup: CDR1 MNHEY, CDR2 SMNVEV (reference sequence). V lost 9 bases and J lost 4, with 18 bases in between. The CDR3 loop reads CASGTATGVYGYTF. The CDR3 nucleotides read TGTGCCAGTGGTACCGCCACAGGTGTCTATGGCTACACCTTC.

The V call is TRBV25-1, the J call TRBJ1-6, with no clear D. The CDR3 sequence is 15 residues long. Trimming pared 2 bases from V and 8 bases from J, leaving 13 bases between. The germline V gene has CDR1 MGHDK and CDR2 SYGVNS. CDR3 loop: CASSEPGRLHSPLHF. DNA for the CDR3: TGTGCCAGCAGTGAACCAGGCAGGTTGCATTCACCCCTCCACTTT.